This TCR beta chain was recorded in a study of monozygotic twins with inflammatory bowel disease. The template switching step added UMIs that contained a 6-nucleotide sample barcode. Using the 5' RACE reads, TCRdb records one entry per CDR3 protein without DNA. The table for this sample gives about 210,000 distinct CDR3 sequences. The total RNA came straight from whole blood, and T cells were not sorted beforehand. Of note for this clonotype: As yet, its antigen is unknown.

Regarding the study as a whole: Between concordant and discordant twins, repertoire similarity failed to differ, a result that limited power may explain.

Sequenced material: blood. The clonotype was recovered from a human donor with ulcerative colitis or Crohn's disease, or a healthy co-twin of an affected twin (not recorded which).

The CDR3 reads CASSQEMTNTEAFF. The chain joins TRBV3-1 to TRBJ1-1. Germline-derived CDR1 and CDR2 are LGHDT and YNNKEL (reference sequence). The CDR3 sequence is 14 residues long.